Listed below are T cell receptor beta chains from one sample, sequenced in a study of human T cells and chemical hapten exposure. One entry per CDR3 protein, called by TCRdb with MiXCR from the RACE reads. Here the sample spans under 45,000 distinct CDR3 sequences, 5.5% being singletons. Input material: whole blood. The source is a human donor in good health. Some clones in this sample may be carry-over from other donors' samples. Each CDR3 is given with its conserved first and last residue. D genes are given only for firm matches. Size is stated for part of the rows, as once, few or many counts, or as a class when the clone is expanded.

v_gene	d_gene	j_gene	abundance	CDR3aa	CDR3nt
TRBV10-3	-	TRBJ2-1	many	CAISLEIYNEQFF	TGTGCCATCAGTTTAGAAATCTACAATGAGCAGTTCTTC
TRBV27	-	TRBJ1-6	many	CASSPLGEGGNSPLHF	TGTGCCAGCAGTCCCCTCGGCGAGGGGGGTAATTCACCCCTCCACTTT
TRBV18	-	TRBJ2-3	many	CASSQRSNTQYF	TGTGCCAGCTCACAGCGGAGTAATACGCAGTATTTT
TRBV19	-	TRBJ1-6	many	CASRAGNNSPLHF	TGTGCCAGTAGAGCGGGGAATAATTCACCCCTCCACTTT
TRBV7-2	-	TRBJ1-1	many	CASSLYQYLPEAFF	TGTGCCAGCAGCTTATATCAGTATCTTCCTGAAGCTTTCTTT
TRBV6-1	TRBD1	TRBJ1-2	many	CASAGGHGYTF	TGTGCTTCGGCAGGGGGCCATGGCTACACCTTC
TRBV12-3/TRBV12-4	-	TRBJ1-2	few	CASTTTVNYGYTF	TGTGCCAGCACTACCACAGTGAACTATGGCTACACCTTC
TRBV29-1	TRBD1	TRBJ1-2	many	CSADRGYGYTF	TGCAGCGCCGACAGGGGCTATGGCTACACCTTC
TRBV12-3/TRBV12-4	TRBD1	TRBJ2-4	many	CASSFTGENIQYF	TGTGCCAGCAGTTTCACAGGGGAAAACATTCAGTACTTC
TRBV7-9	-	TRBJ1-5	few	CASSLAPNQPQHF	TGTGCCAGCAGCTTAGCCCCTAATCAGCCCCAGCATTTT
TRBV9	TRBD1	TRBJ1-1	-	CASSDWLQGRVTEAFF	TGTGCCAGCAGCGACTGGCTACAGGGGCGGGTCACTGAAGCTTTCTTT